Shown below are 17 T cell receptor beta chains from a single sample sequenced in a study of OX40 agonist ivuxolimab in advanced cancers. The data were produced by immunoSEQ multiplex PCR, yet TCRdb's version contains in-frame clones alone and is incomplete. In the table there are roughly 62,000 clones, 75% to 90% of which are singletons. The source material was CD4+ or CD8+ T cells sorted from blood, sampled in a trial of the OX40 agonist ivuxolimab. These receptors were collected from an adult with an advanced solid tumor such as melanoma, head and neck, liver or kidney cancer.

This chain connects TRBV4-1 to TRBJ2-3; D might be TRBD2 (6 bases). The V end was cut by 0 bases, the J end by 1 base, with 11 bases between. Looked up from germline, CDR1 is MGHRA and CDR2 is YSYEKL. This CDR3 region has 16 residues. The CDR3 loop is CASSQEGSGRTDTQYF. The DNA for the CDR3 is TGCGCCAGCAGCCAAGAAGGGAGCGGGCGCACAGATACGCAGTATTTT.

CDR3 nucleotide sequence: TGTGCCAGCAGCCCAGGGGGCGGGGGGGCTCCCCCCTCCTACAATGAGCAGTTCTTC. It codes for CASSPGGGGAPPSYNEQFF. V is TRBV11-2 and J is TRBJ2-1, with D perhaps TRBD2 (9 bases). The CDR3 extends over 19 amino acids. Germline V lookup: CDR1 SGHAT, CDR2 FQNNGV. With 5 bases removed from V and 0 bases from J, the gap between germline ends came to 23 bases.

The chain recombines TRBV28 with TRBJ2-3; 9 bases are a match to TRBD2. CDR3 length equals 20 residues. CDR1 and CDR2 from the germline V gene are MDHEN and SYDVKM. With V trimmed by 6 bases and J by 0 bases, 19 bases remained unmatched. The CDR3 region is CASSSDRAAGGLTSTDTQYF. The CDR3 DNA reads TGTGCCAGCAGCTCCGACAGGGCAGCGGGGGGTCTTACTAGCACAGATACGCAGTATTTT.

This chain connects TRBV5-6 to TRBJ2-4, with D unclear. The V and J ends lost 4 bases and 0 bases respectively, with 17 bases between them. The CDR3 has 17 amino acids. From germline, CDR1 is SGHDT and CDR2 YYEEEE. The CDR3 loop reads CASSLTSVSLAKNIQYF. As DNA, the CDR3 is TGTGCCAGCAGCCTAACCAGTGTGTCTCTAGCCAAAAACATTCAGTACTTC. The full variable domain, rest sourced from reference TRBV5-6 and TRBJ2-4, is DAGVTQSPTHLIKTRGQQVTLRCSPKSGHDTVSWYQQALGQGPQFIFQYYEEEERQRGNFPDRFSGHQFPNYSSELNVNALLLGDSALYLCASSLTSVSLAKNIQYFGAGTRLSVL.

In this sample, this clone turned up a few times. The gene calls are TRBV5-4 and TRBJ1-6; tentatively, D is TRBD1 (6 bases). V was pared by 4 bases and J by 9 bases, with 17 bases between. Germline values: CDR1 SGHNT, CDR2 YYREEE (reference sequence). The CDR3 runs to 15 residues. CDR3 loop: CASSQGDRRGSPLHF. Here the CDR3 DNA reads TGTGCCAGCAGCCAGGGAGACAGGAGGGGTTCACCCCTCCACTTT.

The chain links TRBV9 to TRBJ1-6; 10 bases are shared with TRBD1. There are 17 residues in the CDR3. Germline-derived CDR1 and CDR2 are SGDLS and YYNGEE. V was pared by 3 bases and J by 7 bases, with 10 bases of the junction left unmatched. This chain's CDR3 is CASSATPDRGRNSPLHF. The CDR3 DNA reads TGTGCCAGCAGCGCGACACCCGACAGGGGGCGGAATTCACCCCTCCACTTT.

This clone occurred once. J is TRBJ1-1 and V is TRBV10-1; weak D call: TRBD1 (6 bases). Trimming pared 2 bases from V and 1 base from J, leaving 8 bases between. Per the germline V gene, CDR1 is WNHNN and CDR2 is SYGVQD (reference sequence). The CDR3 contains 14 residues. The DNA of the CDR3 is TGCGCCAGCAGTGAGCAGACAGGGAACACTGAAGCTTTCTTT. Translating it yields CASSEQTGNTEAFF.

This clone was observed a single time. This chain connects TRBV4-2 to TRBJ2-3; 8 bases match TRBD2. Trimming took 0 bases from V and 6 from J; bases not matched to a gene: 11. The CDR3 sequence is 17 residues long. Germline values: CDR1 LGHNA, CDR2 YNFKEQ. The CDR3 DNA reads TGTGCCAGCAGCCAAGAAGGCAGCGGGGGACTTGGGGATACGCAGTATTTT. As protein: CASSQEGSGGLGDTQYF.

The chain has TRBV14 and TRBJ2-7, with D possibly matching TRBD2 (5 bases). CDR1 SGHDN and CDR2 FVKESK come from the germline V gene. This CDR3 has 14 residues. V was clipped by 4 bases and J by 7 bases, with 17 bases between them. CDR3 region: CASSLGLSVGEQYF. CDR3 DNA sequence: TGTGCCAGCAGCCTTGGACTGTCAGTCGGGGAGCAGTACTTC. Using reference TRBV14 and TRBJ2-7 for the parts outside the CDR3, the full variable domain is EAGVTQFPSHSVIEKGQTVTLRCDPISGHDNLYWYRRVMGKEIKFLLHFVKESKQDESGMPNNRFLAERTGGTYSTLKVQPAELEDSGVYFCASSLGLSVGEQYFGPGTRLTVT.

The chain couples TRBV5-6 to TRBJ2-7; 9 nucleotides agree with TRBD2. Per germline, CDR1 SGHDT and CDR2 YYEEEE. This CDR3 has 16 residues. V lost 3 bases and J lost 0; bases outside the gene matches: 7. This CDR3 is CASSSVAGVTSYEQYF. In nucleotides, the CDR3 is TGTGCCAGCAGCTCCGTAGCGGGAGTGACCTCCTACGAGCAGTACTTC.

This clone was recorded a few times. J is TRBJ1-2 and V is TRBV6-5; perhaps TRBD1 as D (5 bases). Germline CDR1 MNHEY, CDR2 SVGAGI. V shed 5 bases and J shed 8 bases, with 21 bases lying between them. The CDR3 spans 15 residues. CDR3 loop: CASSDFLDSSRGYTF. The CDR3 bases are TGTGCCAGCAGTGACTTTTTAGACAGTTCCCGGGGCTACACCTTC.

The chain employs TRBV27 and TRBJ2-1; D possibly corresponds to TRBD2 (5 bases). Germline assignment: CDR1 MNHEY and CDR2 SMNVEV (reference sequence). CDR3 length equals 15 residues. Deletions cut 5 bases from V and 8 bases from J, with 19 bases between. This CDR3 is CASSPPLGIKHEQFF. The CDR3 coding sequence is TGTGCCAGCAGTCCGCCACTAGGAATAAAGCATGAGCAGTTCTTC.

DNA for the CDR3: TGCAGCGTTTCTTCAGACCGCTCTGGGGCCAACGTCCTGACTTTC. Translated: CSVSSDRSGANVLTF. This chain joins TRBV29-1 and TRBJ2-6; D is unresolved. Trimming cost V 5 bases and J 0 bases, with 11 bases left between them. Germline V CDR1 and CDR2: SQVTM, ANQGSEA. CDR3 length: 15 residues.

The chain is built from TRBV11-3 and TRBJ1-3; D gene uncertain. The CDR3 covers 13 residues. V was shortened by 5 bases and J by 4 bases, with 9 bases between the two germline ends. Germline CDR1 and CDR2: SGHNT and YENEEA. The CDR3 is CASSASFGNTIYF. For the CDR3, the DNA is TGTGCCAGCAGCGCTTCGTTCGGAAACACCATATATTTT. The entire variable domain, with the rest obtained from reference TRBV11-3 and TRBJ1-3, is as follows: EAGVVQSPRYKIIEKKQPVAFWCNPISGHNTLYWYLQNLGQGPELLIRYENEEAVDDSQLPKDRFSAERLKGVDSTLKIQPAELGDSAVYLCASSASFGNTIYFGEGSWLTVV.

The chain is built from TRBV19 and TRBJ1-3; weak D call: TRBD1 (5 bases). With 9 bases removed from V and 0 bases from J, the gap between germline ends came to 12 bases. Germline CDR1 is LNHDA and CDR2 is SQIVND (reference sequence). There are 14 residues in the CDR3. The CDR3 nucleotides are TGTGCCAGGGGGGAGACACGCTCTGGAAACACCATATATTTT. Its protein is CARGETRSGNTIYF.

This chain uses TRBV5-6 with TRBJ2-4; maybe TRBD2 (6 bases). Germline V CDR1 and CDR2: SGHDT, YYEEEE. The CDR3 sequence is 19 residues long. Trimming pared 1 base from V and 0 bases from J, leaving 20 bases between. The CDR3 DNA reads as TGTGCCAGCAGCTTGCTGTTGGCGGCCGCTAGCGAAGCCAAAAACATTCAGTACTTC. It codes for CASSLLLAAASEAKNIQYF.

V gene TRBV6-1 combines with J gene TRBJ1-5; D remains unclear. The germline V and J ends were trimmed by 0 bases and 3 bases, with 18 bases remaining between them. Looked up from germline, CDR1 is MNHNS and CDR2 is SASEGT. CDR3 length: 18 amino acids. The CDR3 DNA reads as TGTGCCAGCAGTGAAGCGCTTCAGGTTCGGAGGGTCAATCAGCCCCAGCATTTT. It specifies CASSEALQVRRVNQPQHF.